This T cell receptor beta chain emerged from a study of T cell changes during pregnancy in multiple sclerosis. Measured with immunoSEQ multiplex PCR; TCRdb has only the in-frame clones, and not every one. The repertoire holds fewer than 35,000 clones, with around 93% as singletons. Trimming took off 6 bases at V and 2 bases at J, with 14 bases between the two ends. From germline, CDR1 is SGDLS and CDR2 YYNGEE. CDR3 size: 14 residues. The chain links TRBV9 to TRBJ1-2; TRBD1 might be the D (6 bases). This TCR came from a female donor in good health, enrolled as a control in a pregnancy study. Sequenced material: CD4+ T cells from peripheral blood mononuclear cells, taken in the third trimester of pregnancy. This CDR3 is CASTIQGANYGYTF. The CDR3 DNA reads as TGTGCCAGCACGATACAGGGAGCGAACTATGGCTACACCTTC.